A single sample is the source of the 5 T cell receptor beta chains below, sequenced in a study of shared clonotypes between healthy human individuals. This table comes from immunoSEQ multiplex PCR, and its TCRdb copy is limited to in-frame clones, with some not included. The sample shows about 980,000 clones, approximately 80% of them seen only once. Sequencing input: memory CD4+ T cells sorted from blood. Regarding subset: CD45RA-negative fraction. All receptors come from a young man in good health.

This clone appeared a few times. The V call is TRBV5-8, the J call TRBJ2-5; 10 bases line up with TRBD1. V shed 3 bases and J 5 bases; nucleotides not matched to a gene: 4. This CDR3 contains 14 residues. From germline, CDR1 is SGHTS and CDR2 YDEGEE. The CDR3, as DNA: TGTGCCAGCAGCTGGGGACAGGGGAAGGAGACCCAGTACTTC. Its translation: CASSWGQGKETQYF.

This chain links TRBV5-1 with TRBJ2-1, with TRBD2 matching 7 bases. Germline-derived CDR1 and CDR2 are SGHRS and YFSETQ. V shed 2 bases and J 7 bases; nucleotides not matched to a gene: 9. CDR3 size: 15 residues. CDR3 protein: CASSFGGSLRNEQFF. For the CDR3, the DNA is TGCGCCAGCAGCTTTGGCGGGAGCTTAAGGAATGAGCAGTTCTTC.

The V call is TRBV6-5, the J call TRBJ2-7; D call uncertain. The CDR3 has 13 amino acids. Germline assignment: CDR1 MNHEY and CDR2 SVGAGI. Trimming cost V 4 bases and J 0 bases, with 7 bases left between them. The CDR3 region has the DNA TGTGCCAGCAGTTTAACCAGCTCCTACGAGCAGTACTTC. Protein product: CASSLTSSYEQYF.

The J gene is TRBJ1-3, the V gene TRBV13, with D uncertain. CDR1 is PRHDT and CDR2 is FYEKMQ in the germline V gene (reference sequence). The CDR3 has 15 residues. V was pared by 5 bases and J by 5 bases, with 16 bases between. The CDR3 DNA is TGTGCCAGCAGCCCGAGATGGCAGGAGCGAAACACCATATATTTT. This codes for CASSPRWQERNTIYF.

The chain carries TRBV5-1 and TRBJ2-3; D possibly corresponds to TRBD2 (6 bases). Germline CDR1 reads SGHRS; CDR2 reads YFSETQ. V was cut by 4 bases and J by 4 bases, with 16 bases left in between. CDR3 length equals 15 residues. CDR3 in amino acids: CASSLGVRDADTQYF. The CDR3 region has the DNA TGCGCCAGCAGCCTGGGGGTGCGGGATGCAGATACGCAGTATTTT.